This paragraph reports one T cell receptor (beta chain). Its antigen is unknown. Germline V gene data show CDR1 as GTSNPN and CDR2 as SVGIG (reference sequence). CDR3 length: 12 residues. V lost 5 bases, J lost 3 bases, and 3 bases stayed unmatched. The source of the sample is a study of cytomegalovirus exposure and HLA in healthy donors. Study background: A data release that came early held roughly 80 million unique TCRs from HLA-typed donors. Within the Caucasian-associated ancestry cluster were 81% of the 398 genotyped donors.

Overall study results and limits: 150 to 200 TCR beta chains were listed as cytomegalovirus-associated.

The primer mix had 60 Vbeta and 13 Jbeta primers. Sequencing was performed with immunoSEQ multiplex PCR; in TCRdb, only in-frame clones are kept and a portion is missing. Among about 260,000 clones listed, roughly 86% were seen once. Sequenced input: PBMCs. The gene calls are TRBV30 and TRBJ1-2; 7 positions agree with TRBD1. The clonotype was recovered from a middle-aged woman in good health and CMV-seropositive. CDR3 bases: TGTGCCTGGGGGACAGATTACTATGGCTACACCTTC. Its translation is CAWGTDYYGYTF.